The rows below give T cell receptor beta chains drawn from one sample of a study of OX40 agonist ivuxolimab in advanced cancers. TCRdb's copy holds only in-frame clones and misses some; the assay was immunoSEQ multiplex PCR. The data contain about 84,000 clones, 80% to 90% of them singletons. Sequences were derived from CD4+ or CD8+ T cells sorted from blood, sampled in a trial of the OX40 agonist ivuxolimab. All receptors come from an adult with an advanced solid tumor such as melanoma, head and neck, liver or kidney cancer. The CDR3 runs from the conserved cysteine through the conserved F or W. Fields, in order: D gene, clone size, J gene, V gene, CDR3 DNA, CDR3 protein. The D gene is left open where the match is weak. Part of the rows lack a size; the others show once, few, many or a class for expanded clones.

d_gene: -
abundance: -
j_gene: TRBJ2-3
v_gene: TRBV28
CDR3nt: TGTGCCAGCTGTAAGGGGCGCACAGATACGCAGTATTTT
CDR3aa: CASCKGRTDTQYF

d_gene: -
abundance: -
j_gene: TRBJ1-5
v_gene: TRBV28
CDR3nt: TGTGCCAGCAGTTTAGAGTTCCCGGGGGCGGGAGGATATCAGCCCCAGCATTTT
CDR3aa: CASSLEFPGAGGYQPQHF

d_gene: -
abundance: once
j_gene: TRBJ1-3
v_gene: TRBV19
CDR3nt: TGTGCCACCTGGCGGGGCAGCTCTGGAAACACCATATATTTT
CDR3aa: CATWRGSSGNTIYF

d_gene: -
abundance: -
j_gene: TRBJ1-6
v_gene: TRBV6-1
CDR3nt: TGTGCCAGCAGTGCTTATCAGGGAAGGTCGAATTCACCCCTCCACTTT
CDR3aa: CASSAYQGRSNSPLHF

d_gene: -
abundance: once
j_gene: TRBJ2-3
v_gene: TRBV27
CDR3nt: TGTGCCAGCACCATTAGCGGAGCCTTCACAGATACGCAGTATTTT
CDR3aa: CASTISGAFTDTQYF

d_gene: TRBD1
abundance: -
j_gene: TRBJ1-3
v_gene: TRBV6-5
CDR3nt: TGTGCCAGCAGCCTGACAGGGGGGGGAAACACCATATATTTT
CDR3aa: CASSLTGGGNTIYF

d_gene: -
abundance: -
j_gene: TRBJ2-2
v_gene: TRBV4-1
CDR3nt: TGCGCCAGCAGCCAAGAACGCAACACCGGGGAGCTGTTTTTT
CDR3aa: CASSQERNTGELFF

d_gene: -
abundance: -
j_gene: TRBJ1-2
v_gene: TRBV5-4
CDR3nt: TGTGCCAGCAGCTCCCGGATACAGGGTGGGGGCTACACCTTC
CDR3aa: CASSSRIQGGGYTF

d_gene: -
abundance: -
j_gene: TRBJ1-4
v_gene: TRBV5-1
CDR3nt: TGCGCCAGCAGCTTGGGAGGGGATAATGAAAAACTGTTTTTT
CDR3aa: CASSLGGDNEKLFF

d_gene: TRBD2
abundance: -
j_gene: TRBJ2-1
v_gene: TRBV14
CDR3nt: TGTGCCAGCAGCCCTCCCCGGTGGACTAGCGGGGGGCAAACACGTTACAATGAGCAGTTCTTC
CDR3aa: CASSPPRWTSGGQTRYNEQFF

d_gene: -
abundance: -
j_gene: TRBJ2-2
v_gene: TRBV5-1
CDR3nt: TGCGCCAGCAGCTCCGACGGGAACACCGGGGAGCTGTTTTTT
CDR3aa: CASSSDGNTGELFF

d_gene: TRBD2
abundance: -
j_gene: TRBJ2-1
v_gene: TRBV19
CDR3nt: TGTGCCAGTAGGGAGGTAGCGGGAGGGCGTAGGAACAATGAGCAGTTCTTC
CDR3aa: CASREVAGGRRNNEQFF

d_gene: TRBD1
abundance: -
j_gene: TRBJ2-1
v_gene: TRBV11-3
CDR3nt: TGTGCCAGCAGCTTAGAGACAGGGGCAGGTGAGCAGTTCTTC
CDR3aa: CASSLETGAGEQFF

d_gene: -
abundance: -
j_gene: TRBJ2-2
v_gene: TRBV7-9
CDR3nt: TGTGCCAGCAGCTTAGATTGGGGCCAGGCGAACACCGGGGAGCTGTTTTTT
CDR3aa: CASSLDWGQANTGELFF

d_gene: -
abundance: -
j_gene: TRBJ2-3
v_gene: TRBV7-2
CDR3nt: TGTGCCAGCAGCCCCCGGGCAGGGACAGATACGCAGTATTTT
CDR3aa: CASSPRAGTDTQYF

d_gene: -
abundance: -
j_gene: TRBJ1-4
v_gene: TRBV5-1
CDR3nt: TGCGCCAGCAGCTTGGGGCCTCATTTGGGTAATGAAAAACTGTTTTTT
CDR3aa: CASSLGPHLGNEKLFF

d_gene: TRBD1
abundance: -
j_gene: TRBJ2-2
v_gene: TRBV10-3
CDR3nt: TGTGCCATCAGTGATCAGAACAGGGGGCGCGGGACCGGGGAGCTGTTTTTT
CDR3aa: CAISDQNRGRGTGELFF

d_gene: TRBD2
abundance: -
j_gene: TRBJ2-1
v_gene: TRBV19
CDR3nt: TGTGCCAGCACCCACCCAGCGGGAAGCAATGAGCAGTTCTTC
CDR3aa: CASTHPAGSNEQFF

d_gene: -
abundance: once
j_gene: TRBJ2-1
v_gene: TRBV20-1
CDR3nt: TGCAGTGCTGACCCTCAACATGAGCAGTTCTTC
CDR3aa: CSADPQHEQFF

d_gene: -
abundance: -
j_gene: TRBJ2-7
v_gene: TRBV6-4
CDR3nt: TGTGCCTTGAGTCCCGAGCAGTACTTC
CDR3aa: CALSPEQYF

d_gene: -
abundance: -
j_gene: TRBJ2-5
v_gene: TRBV5-6
CDR3nt: TGTGCCAGCAGCTTGGCTAGCCAAGAGACCCAGTACTTC
CDR3aa: CASSLASQETQYF

d_gene: -
abundance: -
j_gene: TRBJ1-5
v_gene: TRBV6-5
CDR3nt: TGTGCCAGCAGTCGAGCGAAGGGGCCCCAGCATTTT
CDR3aa: CASSRAKGPQHF

d_gene: TRBD2
abundance: -
j_gene: TRBJ2-3
v_gene: TRBV11-1
CDR3nt: TGTGCCAGCAGCAGCAGCGGGGGGCTGACAGATACGCAGTATTTT
CDR3aa: CASSSSGGLTDTQYF

d_gene: -
abundance: -
j_gene: TRBJ2-7
v_gene: TRBV5-1
CDR3nt: TGCGCCAGCAGTTTAGCAGGGGACTCCTACGAGCAGTACTTC
CDR3aa: CASSLAGDSYEQYF

d_gene: TRBD1
abundance: -
j_gene: TRBJ1-4
v_gene: TRBV5-1
CDR3nt: TGCGCCAGCAGCTTCTCCTCCGGGACAGTTAATGAAAAACTGTTTTTT
CDR3aa: CASSFSSGTVNEKLFF

d_gene: -
abundance: -
j_gene: TRBJ2-1
v_gene: TRBV7-2
CDR3nt: TGTGCCAGCAGCCTGCTGTTAGCCCGGGGTCTCACTGAGCAGTTCTTC
CDR3aa: CASSLLLARGLTEQFF

d_gene: TRBD2
abundance: -
j_gene: TRBJ2-3
v_gene: TRBV7-2
CDR3nt: TGTGCCAGCAGCTGGCGGGGGGGCGGTACAGATACGCAGTATTTT
CDR3aa: CASSWRGGGTDTQYF

d_gene: -
abundance: -
j_gene: TRBJ2-5
v_gene: TRBV27
CDR3nt: TGTGCCAGCAGTTTATGGGCAGGAGTAGAGACCCAGTACTTC
CDR3aa: CASSLWAGVETQYF

d_gene: -
abundance: -
j_gene: TRBJ1-1
v_gene: TRBV2
CDR3nt: TGTGCCCACGAAGGCCGGGGTCGACTGAACACTGAAGCTTTCTTT
CDR3aa: CAHEGRGRLNTEAFF

d_gene: -
abundance: -
j_gene: TRBJ1-2
v_gene: TRBV7-8
CDR3nt: TGTGCCAGCAGCTTAGTAGCAGGGACCGGTGGCTACACCTTC
CDR3aa: CASSLVAGTGGYTF

d_gene: TRBD2
abundance: -
j_gene: TRBJ2-5
v_gene: TRBV18
CDR3nt: TGTGCCAGCTCACCGATACCTACTAGCGGCCTCCAAGAGACCCAGTACTTC
CDR3aa: CASSPIPTSGLQETQYF

d_gene: -
abundance: -
j_gene: TRBJ2-3
v_gene: TRBV6-1
CDR3nt: TGTGCCAGCTCTCAGGGATCTGCGGCAGATACGCAGTATTTT
CDR3aa: CASSQGSAADTQYF

d_gene: -
abundance: -
j_gene: TRBJ2-1
v_gene: TRBV5-1
CDR3nt: TGCGCCAGCACTCGGGACTCCTACAATGAGCAGTTCTTC
CDR3aa: CASTRDSYNEQFF

d_gene: TRBD2
abundance: once
j_gene: TRBJ2-5
v_gene: TRBV27
CDR3nt: TGTGCCAGCAGTTCGCAGCGGGGGGGCGGGGTTGAGACCCAGTACTTC
CDR3aa: CASSSQRGGGVETQYF

d_gene: -
abundance: -
j_gene: TRBJ2-5
v_gene: TRBV7-9
CDR3nt: TGTGCCAGCAGCCCCCGTGGTAGATGGGAGACCCAGTACTTC
CDR3aa: CASSPRGRWETQYF

d_gene: TRBD2
abundance: -
j_gene: TRBJ2-5
v_gene: TRBV30
CDR3nt: TGTGCCTGGAGTCCGGGAGGGGGGTTAGGGACCCAGTACTTC
CDR3aa: CAWSPGGGLGTQYF

d_gene: -
abundance: -
j_gene: TRBJ2-3
v_gene: TRBV18
CDR3nt: TGTGCCAGCTCACCAGAAGGGGGTATTGAATTTACGCAGTATTTT
CDR3aa: CASSPEGGIEFTQYF

d_gene: -
abundance: -
j_gene: TRBJ2-3
v_gene: TRBV5-4
CDR3nt: TGTGCCAGCAGCTTGGGCGGACAGTATAGCACAGATACGCAGTATTTT
CDR3aa: CASSLGGQYSTDTQYF

d_gene: TRBD1
abundance: -
j_gene: TRBJ1-4
v_gene: TRBV10-1
CDR3nt: TGCGCCAGCAATGCCGGACAGGGCGAAAAACTGTTTTTT
CDR3aa: CASNAGQGEKLFF

d_gene: -
abundance: few
j_gene: TRBJ1-2
v_gene: TRBV29-1
CDR3nt: TGCAGCGTTGAAAGGGGGAGCTATGGCTACACCTTC
CDR3aa: CSVERGSYGYTF

d_gene: TRBD1
abundance: once
j_gene: TRBJ1-3
v_gene: TRBV6-5
CDR3nt: TGTGCCAGCCAATTTAAGGGGGCCTCTGGAAACACCATATATTTT
CDR3aa: CASQFKGASGNTIYF

d_gene: -
abundance: -
j_gene: TRBJ1-1
v_gene: TRBV6-1
CDR3nt: TGTGCCAGCAGTGAAGCTGGGACTGAAGCTTTCTTT
CDR3aa: CASSEAGTEAFF

d_gene: -
abundance: -
j_gene: TRBJ2-2
v_gene: TRBV11-2
CDR3nt: TGTGCCAGCAGCCCAGGCGCGACTCAACCGAGCACCGGGGAGCTGTTTTTT
CDR3aa: CASSPGATQPSTGELFF

d_gene: -
abundance: -
j_gene: TRBJ2-4
v_gene: TRBV27
CDR3nt: TGTGCCAGCAGTTTAGACAGCCAGTATCAAAACATTCAGTACTTC
CDR3aa: CASSLDSQYQNIQYF

d_gene: TRBD1
abundance: -
j_gene: TRBJ1-1
v_gene: TRBV14
CDR3nt: TGTGCCAGCAGAACCGCCGGGACAGCACCCCGAGCTTTCTTT
CDR3aa: CASRTAGTAPRAFF

d_gene: -
abundance: once
j_gene: TRBJ2-5
v_gene: TRBV5-1
CDR3nt: TGCGCCAGCAGCTTGAAGGAGACCCAGTACTTC
CDR3aa: CASSLKETQYF

d_gene: -
abundance: -
j_gene: TRBJ2-7
v_gene: TRBV5-1
CDR3nt: TGCGCCAGCAGCTTGGCCCTGGTGCAGGGTGACGAGCAGTACTTC
CDR3aa: CASSLALVQGDEQYF

d_gene: -
abundance: -
j_gene: TRBJ2-1
v_gene: TRBV9
CDR3nt: TGTGCCAGCAGCGTATCCTTAGACGCCTACTACACCGACAATGAGCAGTTCTTC
CDR3aa: CASSVSLDAYYTDNEQFF

d_gene: -
abundance: -
j_gene: TRBJ1-3
v_gene: TRBV7-9
CDR3nt: TGTGCCAGCAGCTTAGGGTCGGGTGGAAACACCATATATTTT
CDR3aa: CASSLGSGGNTIYF

d_gene: TRBD1
abundance: -
j_gene: TRBJ2-3
v_gene: TRBV9
CDR3nt: TGTGCCAGCAGCAAGACAGGGGGGGATACGCAGTATTTT
CDR3aa: CASSKTGGDTQYF